This T cell receptor beta chain was sequenced for a study of molecular identifiers for immune sequencing clone quantification. Study-level background: Five aliquots were made in replicates from the RNA of approximately 20,000 or 98,000 naive CD8 cells, and four were sequenced. Overall study results and limits: Highly expanded clone sizes could be underestimated by identical TCR molecules that share a barcode.

Per the germline V gene, CDR1 is SGHRS and CDR2 is YFSETQ. CDR3 length: 13 residues. Trimming shortened V by 0 bases and J by 7 bases, and 8 bases separated the two germline ends. Both previously described methods and listed TCR primers were employed to make bulk TCR libraries. TCRdb reprocessed the PCR reads via MiXCR and lists one record per CDR3 protein. The sample contains approximately 500,000 distinct CDR3 sequences, 20% to 25% of which appear only once. This clonotype occurred many times. Its antigen remains unidentified. This chain connects TRBV5-1 to TRBJ1-5; TRBD1 is a possible D gene (5 bases). The sequencing input was naive CD8+ T cells from blood, with Jurkat cell RNA spiked in. Subset here: FACS-sorted CD8+CD4-CCR7+CD45RA+ naive T cells. The TCR comes from a human donor in good health. Some libraries in this study had Jurkat cell RNA spiked in. DNA of the CDR3: TGCGCCAGCAGCTTGGTGGGGGACCAGCCCCAGCATTTT. Its protein is CASSLVGDQPQHF.